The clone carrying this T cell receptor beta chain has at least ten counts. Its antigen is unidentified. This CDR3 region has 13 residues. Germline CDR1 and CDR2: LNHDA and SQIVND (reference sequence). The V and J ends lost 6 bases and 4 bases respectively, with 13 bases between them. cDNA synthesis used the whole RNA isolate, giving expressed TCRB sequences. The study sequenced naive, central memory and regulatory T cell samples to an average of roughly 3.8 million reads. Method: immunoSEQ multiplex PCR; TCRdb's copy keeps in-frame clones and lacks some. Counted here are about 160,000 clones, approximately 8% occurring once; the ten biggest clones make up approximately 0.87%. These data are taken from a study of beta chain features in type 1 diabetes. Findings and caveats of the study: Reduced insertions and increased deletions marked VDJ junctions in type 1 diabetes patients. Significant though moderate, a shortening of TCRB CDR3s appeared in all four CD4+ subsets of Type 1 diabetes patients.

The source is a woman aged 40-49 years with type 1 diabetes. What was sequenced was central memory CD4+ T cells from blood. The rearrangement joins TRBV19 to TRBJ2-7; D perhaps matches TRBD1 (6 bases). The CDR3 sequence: CASSPRTVYEQYF. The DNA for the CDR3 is TGTGCCAGTAGCCCAAGGACAGTTTACGAGCAGTACTTC.